This T cell receptor (beta chain) was sequenced for a study of shared clonotypes between healthy human individuals (dated by TCRdb to the early 2020s). Turning to the overall study: The cohort comprised two women and a few men aged 18 to 49 years. To increase sequencing depth and limit assay-specific biases, TCR repertoire library preparation and sequencing were carried out by different laboratories using diverse techniques. Blood TCR repertoires of roughly 5 healthy adults were deeply sequenced to estimate repertoire size and the extent of clonotype sharing between individuals. Per donor, leukapheresis produced somewhere between about 0.8 and 9 billion PBMCs.

Paper-wide results and their limitations: Because the study included a small number of donors, the genetic and exposure-history diversity represented was limited. Only blood was sampled, and tissue TCR repertoires likely differ from those in blood. Pairwise subsampling indicated that sequencing depth was expected to affect the degree of clonotype sharing among donors.

The CDR3 runs 15 amino acids, cysteine and phenylalanine included. Left in the record is the CDR3 DNA by itself, 45 bases read in frame from the first base. CDR1 MDHEN and CDR2 SYDVKM were looked up in the germline V gene. The junction shows trimming of 3 bases on V and 7 bases on J, and the gene matches do not reach 8 bases of it. As concerns this clone: Its binding antigen is unknown. Base-call qualities are not available, and no considerably larger clone is one nucleotide away.

The donors were healthy, HIV-negative adults with no recently reported acute infections or vaccinations. Every donor was a Caucasian adult residing in Nashville, Tennessee, USA. For unsorted samples, approximately 89 million PBMCs were counted, and genomic DNA was extracted using the QIAamp DNA Blood Mini kit. Blood was obtained by leukapheresis, after which PBMCs were separated by Ficoll-Histopaque density gradient centrifugation and cryopreserved in liquid nitrogen vapor phase. TCR CDR3 regions were amplified from genomic DNA by multiplex PCR using the deep immunoSEQ assay. Extracted genomic DNA from each cell subset was distributed evenly across all wells of several immunoSEQ 96-well plates, and each plate was treated as a replicate. For unsorted PBMC, each replicate PCR was loaded with approximately 300 ng genomic DNA, equivalent to some 27,000 T cell genomes. Unsorted PBMC genomic DNA was sequenced across ten immunoSEQ deep assay plates. Purified libraries were quantified with a Qubit 3.0 fluorometer, sized on a Bioanalyzer 2100, and re-quantified with the KAPA Library Quantification kit. A separate single-read 150-cycle Illumina NextSeq 550 flow cell was used to sequence each immunoSEQ 96-well plate. As for the authors' bioinformatics: The immunoSEQ output contained only junctional sequences without quality scores, so filtering could not match that applied to full-length reads. Sequences were annotated with PyIR, a Python wrapper for IgBLAST v1.9, and V/J genes and CDR3 were assigned using IMGT germline references. Reads were filtered out if the reads had weak V/J assignments (E-value above 1e-6), no CDR3, stop codons, out-of-frame junctions, or ambiguous translated residues. V3J clonotypes were defined as sequences sharing an identical inferred V gene, J gene, and CDR3 amino acid sequence. Percentage overlap between repertoires was computed as shared unique clonotypes divided by the size of the smaller repertoire. RTK rarefaction, the Chao1 estimator, and Recon v2.1 estimates of unobserved clonotypes were used to assess repertoire richness. TCRdb re-hosts the immuneACCESS table, in-frame sequences only. Its copies lack some clones; in the studies checked, an unresolved V gene accounts for under half of them, and the cause for the rest is not known. Clonal size and the V and J genes are those of that table, whereas D and trimming came from the DNA. Counted in this sample were around 530,000 clones; 70% to 80% of them appeared once. Clones ranked in the top ten supply about 11% of the sample.

The specimen sequenced was PBMCs. The sequence came from a woman aged 40 to 50 in good health. Some clones in this sample may be carry-over from other donors' samples. The rearrangement combines TRBV28 with TRBJ1-1; 10 central nucleotides agree with TRBD1. The DNA sequence is given as TGTGCCAGCAGTTTTCGGACAGGGGGAGATGGTGAAGCTTTCTTT. It codes for CASSFRTGGDGEAFF.